This T cell receptor beta chain was identified during a study of post-analysis software for immune sequencing data. Background on the study: Disease trajectories encompassed relapsing-remitting, secondary progressive and progressive-relapsing multiple sclerosis.

A word on this clonotype: No antigen is known for it.

Study-level points and caveats: Patients used roughly five TRBV segments, including TRBV5-6, TRBV5-1 and TRBV20-1, more often than controls. Controls significantly exceeded multiple sclerosis patients in normalized Chao1 diversity. Samples made in the same batch grouped tightly together by F measure.

V was trimmed by 1 base and J by 3 bases, leaving 10 bases between them. There are 14 residues in the CDR3. The V gene's germline CDR1 is LGHNA and CDR2 YNFKEQ. TCR beta libraries were prepared from cDNA with unique molecular identifiers. A population of roughly 0.85 to 11 million T cells gave rise to about 500,000 cDNA molecules. MiXCR, run by TCRdb on the PCR reads, gives a single entry per CDR3 protein. This table holds about 810,000 distinct CDR3 sequences, 53% found once. The V call is TRBV4-2, the J call TRBJ2-7; D remains ambiguous. This receptor was identified in a girl aged 10 to 17 with multiple sclerosis. Sequencing was carried out using blood. Here the CDR3 DNA reads TGTGCCAGCAGCCAAGGACTCTTCCTCTACGAGCAGTACTTC. Residues: CASSQGLFLYEQYF.